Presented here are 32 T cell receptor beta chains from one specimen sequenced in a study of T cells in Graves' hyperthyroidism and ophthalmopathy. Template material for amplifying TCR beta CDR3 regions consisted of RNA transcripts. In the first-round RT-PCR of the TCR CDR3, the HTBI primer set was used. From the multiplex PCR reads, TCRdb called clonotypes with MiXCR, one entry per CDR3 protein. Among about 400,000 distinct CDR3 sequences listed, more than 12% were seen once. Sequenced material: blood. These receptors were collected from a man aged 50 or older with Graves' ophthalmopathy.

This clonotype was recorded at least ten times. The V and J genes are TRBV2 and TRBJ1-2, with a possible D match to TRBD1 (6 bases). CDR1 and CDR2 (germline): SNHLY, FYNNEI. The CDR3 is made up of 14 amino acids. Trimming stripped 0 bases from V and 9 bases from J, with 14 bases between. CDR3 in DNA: TGTGCCAGCAGTGAAGCGATGGGGGGCAGAAGCTACACCTTC. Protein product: CASSEAMGGRSYTF.

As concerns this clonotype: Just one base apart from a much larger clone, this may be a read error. This CDR3 is CSVEDPTGLAGVDEQYF. In DNA, the CDR3 is TGCAGCGTTGAAGATCCGACAGGACTAGCGGGAGTTGATGAGCAGTACTTC. This chain uses TRBV29-1 with TRBJ2-7, with 13 bases fitting TRBD2. Germline V gene lookup returns CDR1 SQVTM and CDR2 ANQGSEA. The CDR3 spans 17 residues. V shed 0 bases and J 7 bases; nucleotides not matched to a gene: 12.

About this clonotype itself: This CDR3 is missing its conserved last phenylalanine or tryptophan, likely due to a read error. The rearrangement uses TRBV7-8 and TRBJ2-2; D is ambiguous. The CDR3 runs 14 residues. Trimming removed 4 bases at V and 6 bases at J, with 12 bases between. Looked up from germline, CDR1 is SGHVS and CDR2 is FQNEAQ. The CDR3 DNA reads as TGTGCCAGCAGCTCTTATCAGTCTCCCGGGGAGCTGTTTTCT. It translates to CASSSYQSPGELFS.

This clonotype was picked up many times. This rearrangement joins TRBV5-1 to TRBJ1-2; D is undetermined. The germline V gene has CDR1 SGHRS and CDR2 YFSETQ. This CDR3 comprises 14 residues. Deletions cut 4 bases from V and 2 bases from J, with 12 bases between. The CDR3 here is CASSPRLENYGYTF. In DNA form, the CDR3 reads TGCGCCAGCAGCCCGAGACTGGAGAACTATGGCTACACCTTC.

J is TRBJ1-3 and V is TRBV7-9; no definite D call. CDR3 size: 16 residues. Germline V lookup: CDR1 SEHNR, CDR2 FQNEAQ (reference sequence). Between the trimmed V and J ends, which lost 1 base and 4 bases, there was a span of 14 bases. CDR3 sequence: CASSLGLGQEGNTIYF. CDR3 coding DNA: TGTGCCAGCAGCTTAGGCTTGGGCCAGGAGGGAAACACCATATATTTT. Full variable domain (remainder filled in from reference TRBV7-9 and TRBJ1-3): DTGVSQNPRHKITKRGQNVTFRCDPISEHNRLYWYRQTLGQGPEFLTYFQNEAQLEKSRLLSDRFSAERPKGSFSTLEIQRTEQGDSAMYLCASSLGLGQEGNTIYFGEGSWLTVV.

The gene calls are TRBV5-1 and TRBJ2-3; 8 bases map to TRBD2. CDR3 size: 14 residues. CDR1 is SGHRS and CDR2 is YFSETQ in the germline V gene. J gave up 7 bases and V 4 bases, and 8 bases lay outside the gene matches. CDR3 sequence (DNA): TGCGCCAGCAGCCGGGGACTAGAGGCGCATACGCAGTATTTT. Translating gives CASSRGLEAHTQYF.

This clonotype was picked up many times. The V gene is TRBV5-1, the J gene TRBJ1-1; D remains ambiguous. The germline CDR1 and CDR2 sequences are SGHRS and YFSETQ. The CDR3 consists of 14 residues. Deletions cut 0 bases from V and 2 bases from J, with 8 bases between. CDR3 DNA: TGCGCCAGCAGCTTGGATCTGGGAAACACTGAAGCTTTCTTT. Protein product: CASSLDLGNTEAFF.

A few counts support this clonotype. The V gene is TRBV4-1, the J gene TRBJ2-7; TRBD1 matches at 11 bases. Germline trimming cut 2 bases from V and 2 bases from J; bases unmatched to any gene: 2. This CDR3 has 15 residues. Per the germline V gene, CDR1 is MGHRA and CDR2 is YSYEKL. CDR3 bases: TGCGCCAGCAGCCAAAAGGGACAGGGGGCCTACGAGCAGTACTTC. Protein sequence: CASSQKGQGAYEQYF.

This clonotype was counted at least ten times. The CDR3 is CSGVGHLGIQETQYF. The DNA for the CDR3 is TGCAGCGGCGTTGGTCATTTAGGAATTCAAGAGACCCAGTACTTC. The chain recombines TRBV20-1 with TRBJ2-5; D remains ambiguous. The CDR3 is 15 amino acids. Germline CDR1 and CDR2: DFQATT and SNEGSKA (reference sequence).

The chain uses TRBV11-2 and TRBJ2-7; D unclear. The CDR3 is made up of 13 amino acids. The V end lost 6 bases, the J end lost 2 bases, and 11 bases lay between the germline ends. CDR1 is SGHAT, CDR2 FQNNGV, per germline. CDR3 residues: CASRVVGTYEQYF. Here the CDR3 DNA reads TGTGCCAGCAGAGTAGTGGGGACCTACGAGCAGTACTTC.

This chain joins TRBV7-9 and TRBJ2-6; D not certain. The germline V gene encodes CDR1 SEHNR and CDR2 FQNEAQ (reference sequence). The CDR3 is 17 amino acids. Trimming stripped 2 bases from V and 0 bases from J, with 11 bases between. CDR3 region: CASSLSTGPSGANVLTF. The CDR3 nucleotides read TGTGCCAGCAGCTTATCAACTGGACCCTCTGGGGCCAACGTCCTGACTTTC.

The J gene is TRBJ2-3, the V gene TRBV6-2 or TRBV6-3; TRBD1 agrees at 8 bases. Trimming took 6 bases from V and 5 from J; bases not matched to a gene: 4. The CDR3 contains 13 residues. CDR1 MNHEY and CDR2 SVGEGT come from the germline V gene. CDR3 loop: CASRPGGGDTQYF. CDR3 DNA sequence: TGTGCCAGCAGGCCAGGGGGCGGAGATACGCAGTATTTT.

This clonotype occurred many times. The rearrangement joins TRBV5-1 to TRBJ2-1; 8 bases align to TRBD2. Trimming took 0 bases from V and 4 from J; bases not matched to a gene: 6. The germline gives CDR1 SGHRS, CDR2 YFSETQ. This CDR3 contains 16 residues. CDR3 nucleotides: TGCGCCAGCAGCTTGGGTGTAGCGGGAAAGTACAATGAGCAGTTCTTC. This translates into CASSLGVAGKYNEQFF.

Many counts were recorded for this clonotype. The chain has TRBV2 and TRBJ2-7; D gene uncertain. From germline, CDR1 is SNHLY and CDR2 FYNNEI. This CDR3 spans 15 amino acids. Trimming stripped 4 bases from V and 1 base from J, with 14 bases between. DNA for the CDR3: TGTGCCAGCAGTGGTTACTCGAACCTGTCCTACGAGCAGTACTTC. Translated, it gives CASSGYSNLSYEQYF.

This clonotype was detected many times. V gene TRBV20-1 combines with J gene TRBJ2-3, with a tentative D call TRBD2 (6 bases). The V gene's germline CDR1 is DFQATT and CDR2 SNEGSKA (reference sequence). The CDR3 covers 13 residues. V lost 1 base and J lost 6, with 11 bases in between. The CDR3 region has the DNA TGCAGTGCTAGAGTAGGGGCGGGGGATACGCAGTATTTT. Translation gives CSARVGAGDTQYF.

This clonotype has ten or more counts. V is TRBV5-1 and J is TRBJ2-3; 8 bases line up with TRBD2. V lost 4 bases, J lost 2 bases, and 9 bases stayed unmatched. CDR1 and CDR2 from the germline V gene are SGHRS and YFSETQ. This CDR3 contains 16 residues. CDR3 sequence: CASSLPISGTTDTQYF. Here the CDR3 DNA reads TGCGCCAGCAGCCTCCCAATTAGCGGGACCACAGATACGCAGTATTTT.

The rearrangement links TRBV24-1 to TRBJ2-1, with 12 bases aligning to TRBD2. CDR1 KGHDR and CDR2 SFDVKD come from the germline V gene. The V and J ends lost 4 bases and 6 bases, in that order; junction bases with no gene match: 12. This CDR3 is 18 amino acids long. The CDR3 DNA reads TGTGCCACCAGTGACCCTAGCGGGAGGGTCGACTTGGGCAATGAGCAGTTCTTC. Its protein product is CATSDPSGRVDLGNEQFF.

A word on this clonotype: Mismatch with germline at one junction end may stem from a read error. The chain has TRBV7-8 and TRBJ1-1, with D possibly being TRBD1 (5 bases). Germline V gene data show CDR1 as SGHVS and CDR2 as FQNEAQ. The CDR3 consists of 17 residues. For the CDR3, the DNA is TGTACCAGCAGCTTAAATACTCCGGGACCGCCCAACACTGAAGCTTTCTTT. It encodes CTSSLNTPGPPNTEAFF.

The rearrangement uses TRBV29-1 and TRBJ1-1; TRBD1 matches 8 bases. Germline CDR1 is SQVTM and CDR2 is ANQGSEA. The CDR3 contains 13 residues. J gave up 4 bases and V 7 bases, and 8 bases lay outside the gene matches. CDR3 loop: CSARDRLLTEAFF. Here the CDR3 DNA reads TGCAGCGCCCGGGACAGGCTGCTCACTGAAGCTTTCTTT.

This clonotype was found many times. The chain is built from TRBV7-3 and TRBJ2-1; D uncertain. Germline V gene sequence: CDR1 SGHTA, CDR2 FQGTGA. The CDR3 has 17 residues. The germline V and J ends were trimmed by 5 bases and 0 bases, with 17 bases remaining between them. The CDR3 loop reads CASSPQNVLSSYNEQFF. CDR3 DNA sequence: TGTGCCAGCAGCCCTCAAAACGTGCTAAGCTCCTACAATGAGCAGTTCTTC.

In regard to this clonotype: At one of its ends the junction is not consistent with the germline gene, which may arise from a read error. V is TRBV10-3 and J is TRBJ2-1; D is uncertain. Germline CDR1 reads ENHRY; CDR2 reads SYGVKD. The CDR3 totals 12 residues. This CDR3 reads CASSPQRPEQFF. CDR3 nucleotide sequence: TGTGCCAGCAGTCCACAGCGTCCCGAGCAGTTCTTC.

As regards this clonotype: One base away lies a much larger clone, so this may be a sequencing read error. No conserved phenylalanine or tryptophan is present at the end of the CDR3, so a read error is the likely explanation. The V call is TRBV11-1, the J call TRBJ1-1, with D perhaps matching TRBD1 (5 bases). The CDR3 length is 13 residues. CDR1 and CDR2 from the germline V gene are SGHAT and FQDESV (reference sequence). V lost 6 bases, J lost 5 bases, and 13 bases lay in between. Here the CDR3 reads CASSLLRGTEAFL. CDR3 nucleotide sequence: TGTGCCAGCAGTCTATTGAGGGGAACTGAAGCTTTCCTT.

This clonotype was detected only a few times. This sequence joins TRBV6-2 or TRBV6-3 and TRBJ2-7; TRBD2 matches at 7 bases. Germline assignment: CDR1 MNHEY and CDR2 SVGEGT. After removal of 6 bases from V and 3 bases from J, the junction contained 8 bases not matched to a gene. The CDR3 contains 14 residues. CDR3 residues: CASSPGRDYYEQYF. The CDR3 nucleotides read TGTGCCAGCAGCCCTGGCCGGGACTACTACGAGCAGTACTTC.

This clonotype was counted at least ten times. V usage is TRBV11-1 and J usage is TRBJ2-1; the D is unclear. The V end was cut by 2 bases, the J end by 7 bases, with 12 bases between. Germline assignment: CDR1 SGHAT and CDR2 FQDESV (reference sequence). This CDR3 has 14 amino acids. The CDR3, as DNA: TGTGCCAGCAGCTTAAATGTCAGATTTAATGAGCAGTTCTTC. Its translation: CASSLNVRFNEQFF. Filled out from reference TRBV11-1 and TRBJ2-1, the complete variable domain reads EAEVAQSPRYKITEKSQAVAFWCDPISGHATLYWYRQILGQGPELLVQFQDESVVDDSQLPKDRFSAERLKGVDSTLKIQPAELGDSAMYLCASSLNVRFNEQFFGPGTRLTVL.

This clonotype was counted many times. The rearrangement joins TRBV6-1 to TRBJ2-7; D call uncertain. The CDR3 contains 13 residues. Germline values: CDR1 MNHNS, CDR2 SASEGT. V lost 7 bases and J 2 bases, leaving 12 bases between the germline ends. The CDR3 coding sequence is TGTGCCAGCAATGACTTAGCCACCTACGAGCAGTACTTC. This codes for CASNDLATYEQYF.

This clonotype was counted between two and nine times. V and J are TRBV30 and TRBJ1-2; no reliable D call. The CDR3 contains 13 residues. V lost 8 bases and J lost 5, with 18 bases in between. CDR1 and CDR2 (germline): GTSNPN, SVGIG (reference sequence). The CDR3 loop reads CARRTSGIYGYTF. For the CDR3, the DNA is TGTGCCCGTAGGACCTCGGGGATATATGGCTACACCTTC.

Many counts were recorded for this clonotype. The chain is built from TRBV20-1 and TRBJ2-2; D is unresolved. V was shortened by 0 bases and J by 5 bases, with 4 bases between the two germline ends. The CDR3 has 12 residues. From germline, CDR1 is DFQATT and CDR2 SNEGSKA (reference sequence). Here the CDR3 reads CSARDQTGELFF. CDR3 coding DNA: TGCAGTGCTAGAGATCAGACCGGGGAGCTGTTTTTT.

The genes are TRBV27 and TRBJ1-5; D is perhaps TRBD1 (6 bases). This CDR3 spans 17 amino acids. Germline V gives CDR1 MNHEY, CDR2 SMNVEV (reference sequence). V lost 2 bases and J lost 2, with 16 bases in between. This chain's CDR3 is CASSLIQGGVRNQPQHF. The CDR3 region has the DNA TGTGCCAGCAGTTTAATACAGGGAGGCGTTCGCAATCAGCCCCAGCATTTT.

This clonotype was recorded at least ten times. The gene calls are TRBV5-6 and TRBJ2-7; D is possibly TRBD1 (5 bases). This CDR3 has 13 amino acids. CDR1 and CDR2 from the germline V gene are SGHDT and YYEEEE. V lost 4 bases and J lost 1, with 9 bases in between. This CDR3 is CASSTGGSYEQYF. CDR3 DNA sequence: TGTGCCAGCAGCACAGGCGGATCCTACGAGCAGTACTTC.

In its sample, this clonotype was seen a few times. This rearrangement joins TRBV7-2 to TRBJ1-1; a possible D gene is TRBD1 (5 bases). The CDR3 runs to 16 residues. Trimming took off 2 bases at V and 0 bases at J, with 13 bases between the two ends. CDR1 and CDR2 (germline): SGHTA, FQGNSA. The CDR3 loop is CASSLPGQTVNTEAFF. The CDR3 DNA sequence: TGTGCCAGCAGCTTACCGGGGCAAACTGTGAACACTGAAGCTTTCTTT.

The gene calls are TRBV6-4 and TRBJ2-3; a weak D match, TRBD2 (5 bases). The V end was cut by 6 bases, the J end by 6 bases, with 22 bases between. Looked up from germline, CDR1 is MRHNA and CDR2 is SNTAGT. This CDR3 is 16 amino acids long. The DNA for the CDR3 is TGTGCCAGCAGCATCGAGAGTAGCGCACTTGGGGATACGCAGTATTTT. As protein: CASSIESSALGDTQYF.

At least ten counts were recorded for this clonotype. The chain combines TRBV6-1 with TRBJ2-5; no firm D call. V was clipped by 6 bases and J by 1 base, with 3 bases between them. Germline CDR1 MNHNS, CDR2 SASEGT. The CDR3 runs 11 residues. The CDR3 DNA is TGTGCCAGCAGCATCCAAGAGACCCAGTACTTC. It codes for CASSIQETQYF.